The clone carrying this TCR beta chain appeared once. No antigen is known for it. The CDR3 is 14 residues long. Per the germline V gene, CDR1 is SGHTA and CDR2 is FQGNSA. V shed 1 base and J shed 5 bases, with 11 bases lying between them. These data originate in a study of T-cell memory formation after mild COVID-19. Study information: TCR clusters showed largely donor specificity.

TCRdb independently ran MiXCR on the 5' RACE reads; one entry per CDR3 protein. This table holds about half a million distinct CDR3 sequences, 15% to 20% found once. Whole-study findings and limits: Chiefly within CM and EM were the contracting CD4+ clones; CD8+ ones were within EMRA.

The source of this sequence is an adult woman who had mild COVID-19 (a few samples of this study predate the infection). Cell type and time point are not known. The V gene is TRBV7-2, the J gene TRBJ1-2; the D is unclear. Sequencing was performed on PBMCs or a T cell subset sorted from them (not recorded which). CDR3 sequence: CASSLVLGSYGYTF. CDR3 sequence (DNA): TGTGCCAGCAGCTTAGTTTTGGGCTCATATGGCTACACCTTC. The full variable domain, rest sourced from reference TRBV7-2 and TRBJ1-2, is GAGVSQSPSNKVTEKGKDVELRCDPISGHTALYWYRQSLGQGLEFLIYFQGNSAPDKSGLPSDRFSAERTGGSVSTLTIQRTQQEDSAVYLCASSLVLGSYGYTFGSGTRLTVV.